A selection of T cell receptor beta chains follows, all from one sample in a study of cytomegalovirus exposure and HLA in healthy donors. The repertoire was sequenced with immunoSEQ multiplex PCR; TCRdb's copy has only in-frame clones and lacks some. The sample yields 150,000 to 250,000 clones, around three quarters seen once. Sequenced sample: PBMCs. The receptors shown here come from a man aged 30 to 39 in good health and CMV-seronegative. Each CDR3 is given with its conserved first and last residue. A D gene is named only where the DNA matches it firmly. Part of the rows lack a size; the others show once, few, many or a class for expanded clones.

j_gene | abundance | d_gene | v_gene | CDR3aa | CDR3nt
TRBJ2-3 | . | . | TRBV19 | CASAGQSDTQYF | TGTGCCAGCGCCGGACAGTCAGATACGCAGTATTTT
TRBJ1-1 | . | TRBD1 | TRBV13 | CASSLLPDRGTEAFF | TGTGCCAGCAGCTTACTACCGGACAGGGGCACTGAAGCTTTCTTT
TRBJ1-1 | few | . | TRBV2 | CASSDWGERVIEDTEAFF | TGTGCCAGCAGTGATTGGGGGGAGAGGGTTATAGAAGACACTGAAGCTTTCTTT
TRBJ2-1 | . | . | TRBV10-1 | CASSRGNEQFF | TGCGCCAGCAGCAGGGGCAATGAGCAGTTCTTC
TRBJ2-5 | . | TRBD1 | TRBV29-1 | CSVVTGTEGETQYF | TGCAGCGTTGTGACGGGGACAGAGGGGGAGACCCAGTACTTC
TRBJ2-3 | . | TRBD2 | TRBV9 | CASSARAGAEVTDTQYF | TGTGCCAGCAGCGCCCGGGCGGGAGCGGAGGTCACAGATACGCAGTATTTT
TRBJ2-5 | . | . | TRBV27 | CATCNYGETQYF | TGTGCCACCTGTAATTACGGAGAGACCCAGTACTTC
TRBJ1-1 | . | . | TRBV28 | CASSSLIVEAFF | TGTGCCAGCAGTTCCCTCATAGTCGAAGCTTTCTTT
TRBJ2-1 | . | . | TRBV5-1 | CASSDSRPYEQFF | TGCGCCAGCAGTGACTCTCGACCTTATGAGCAGTTCTTC
TRBJ2-4 | . | TRBD2 | TRBV27 | CASSLAGGGNIQYF | TGTGCCAGCAGTTTAGCGGGAGGGGGAAACATTCAGTACTTC
TRBJ2-2 | . | TRBD1 | TRBV29-1 | CSVLGQGYGGELFF | TGCAGCGTCCTAGGACAGGGGTATGGCGGGGAGCTGTTTTTT
TRBJ2-2 | . | TRBD1 | TRBV19 | CASSRDRDRGELFF | TGTGCCAGTAGTCGGGACAGGGACCGCGGGGAGCTGTTTTTT
TRBJ2-7 | . | TRBD2 | TRBV28 | CASTWTSGYYEQYF | TGTGCCAGCACTTGGACTAGCGGGTACTACGAGCAGTACTTC
TRBJ2-1 | . | . | TRBV11-1 | CASSLGGYSYNEQFF | TGTGCCAGCAGCTTAGGAGGGTACTCCTACAATGAGCAGTTCTTC
TRBJ2-1 | . | . | TRBV9 | CASSVEGGSYNEQFF | TGTGCCAGCAGCGTGGAAGGGGGCTCCTACAATGAGCAGTTCTTC
TRBJ2-7 | . | TRBD2 | TRBV10-2 | CASSDGREVSYEQYF | TGCGCCAGCAGTGATGGGCGGGAGGTCTCCTACGAGCAGTACTTC
TRBJ1-3 | . | . | TRBV5-1 | CASSLDLPKPGNTIYF | TGCGCCAGCAGCTTGGATCTCCCTAAACCGGGAAACACCATATATTTT
TRBJ2-7 | . | . | TRBV25-1 | CASGRLTYEQYF | TGTGCCAGCGGAAGACTAACCTACGAGCAGTACTTC
TRBJ2-5 | . | TRBD2 | TRBV5-8 | CASSLAPSGRFQETQYF | TGTGCCAGCAGCTTGGCCCCTAGCGGGAGGTTCCAAGAGACCCAGTACTTC
TRBJ2-7 | . | TRBD1 | TRBV13 | CASSLWGTDYEQYF | TGTGCCAGCAGTCTATGGGGGACAGACTACGAGCAGTACTTC
TRBJ1-1 | . | TRBD1 | TRBV9 | CASSTHDRATEAFF | TGTGCCAGCAGCACCCATGACAGGGCCACTGAAGCTTTCTTT
TRBJ1-5 | . | . | TRBV6-1 | CASSGHRLSNQPQHF | TGTGCCAGCAGTGGACACCGGCTTAGCAATCAGCCCCAGCATTTT
TRBJ1-1 | . | TRBD1 | TRBV25-1 | CASTQGGNTEAFF | TGTGCCAGCACCCAGGGGGGGAACACTGAAGCTTTCTTT
TRBJ1-3 | . | . | TRBV7-9 | CASSYWTDSGNTIYF | TGTGCCAGCAGCTACTGGACAGACTCTGGAAACACCATATATTTT
TRBJ2-7 | . | TRBD2 | TRBV5-6 | CASSFGSGHEQYF | TGTGCCAGCAGCTTCGGTAGCGGGCACGAGCAGTACTTC
TRBJ1-2 | . | TRBD1 | TRBV30 | CAWSVRVGTGNIGYTF | TGTGCCTGGAGTGTACGAGTGGGGACAGGGAATATAGGCTACACCTTC
TRBJ1-4 | few | TRBD1 | TRBV10-3 | CAISAADLGTGDELFF | TGTGCCATCAGTGCAGCCGACCTCGGGACAGGTGACGAACTGTTTTTT
TRBJ2-1 | . | TRBD2 | TRBV19 | CASSPLAGGYNEQFF | TGTGCCAGTAGTCCACTAGCGGGAGGCTACAATGAGCAGTTCTTC
TRBJ2-3 | . | TRBD2 | TRBV13 | CASSWGTSLSTDTQYF | TGTGCCAGCAGCTGGGGGACTAGCCTTAGCACAGATACGCAGTATTTT